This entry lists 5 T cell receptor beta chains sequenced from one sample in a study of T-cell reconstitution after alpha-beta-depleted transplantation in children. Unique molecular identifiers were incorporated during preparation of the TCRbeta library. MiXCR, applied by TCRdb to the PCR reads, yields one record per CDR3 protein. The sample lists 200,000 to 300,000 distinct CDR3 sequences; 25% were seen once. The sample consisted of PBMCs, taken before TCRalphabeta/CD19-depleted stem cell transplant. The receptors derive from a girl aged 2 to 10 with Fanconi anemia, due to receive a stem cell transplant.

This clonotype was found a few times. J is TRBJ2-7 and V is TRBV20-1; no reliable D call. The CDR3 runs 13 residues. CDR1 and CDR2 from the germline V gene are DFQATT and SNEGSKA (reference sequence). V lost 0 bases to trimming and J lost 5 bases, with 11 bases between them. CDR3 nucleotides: TGCAGTGCTAGAGAACCTTACGTCCACGAGCAGTACTTC. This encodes CSAREPYVHEQYF.

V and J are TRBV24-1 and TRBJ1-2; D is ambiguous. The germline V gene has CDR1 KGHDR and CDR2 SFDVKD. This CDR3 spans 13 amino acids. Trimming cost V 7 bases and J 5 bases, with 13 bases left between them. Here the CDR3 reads CATSDTLTYGYTF. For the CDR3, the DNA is TGTGCCACCAGCGACACGCTTACTTATGGCTACACCTTC.

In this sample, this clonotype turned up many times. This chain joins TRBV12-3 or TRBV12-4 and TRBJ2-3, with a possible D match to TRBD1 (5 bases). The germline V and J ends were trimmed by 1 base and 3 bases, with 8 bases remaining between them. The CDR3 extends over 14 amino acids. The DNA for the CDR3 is TGTGCCAGCAGTTTAGGGGCAGGGACAGATACGCAGTATTTT. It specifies CASSLGAGTDTQYF.

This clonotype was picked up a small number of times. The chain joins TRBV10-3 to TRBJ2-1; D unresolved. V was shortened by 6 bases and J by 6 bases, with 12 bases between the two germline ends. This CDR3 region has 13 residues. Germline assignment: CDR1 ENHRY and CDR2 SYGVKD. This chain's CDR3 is CAIRDVVGNEQFF. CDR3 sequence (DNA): TGTGCCATCAGGGACGTAGTGGGCAATGAGCAGTTCTTC.

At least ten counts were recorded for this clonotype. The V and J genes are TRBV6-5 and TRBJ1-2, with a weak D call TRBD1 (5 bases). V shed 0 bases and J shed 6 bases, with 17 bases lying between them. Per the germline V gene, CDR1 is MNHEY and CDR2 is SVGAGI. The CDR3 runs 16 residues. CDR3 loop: CASSYSFQRGLDGYTF. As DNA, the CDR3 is TGTGCCAGCAGTTACTCGTTTCAGCGGGGGTTGGATGGCTACACCTTC.